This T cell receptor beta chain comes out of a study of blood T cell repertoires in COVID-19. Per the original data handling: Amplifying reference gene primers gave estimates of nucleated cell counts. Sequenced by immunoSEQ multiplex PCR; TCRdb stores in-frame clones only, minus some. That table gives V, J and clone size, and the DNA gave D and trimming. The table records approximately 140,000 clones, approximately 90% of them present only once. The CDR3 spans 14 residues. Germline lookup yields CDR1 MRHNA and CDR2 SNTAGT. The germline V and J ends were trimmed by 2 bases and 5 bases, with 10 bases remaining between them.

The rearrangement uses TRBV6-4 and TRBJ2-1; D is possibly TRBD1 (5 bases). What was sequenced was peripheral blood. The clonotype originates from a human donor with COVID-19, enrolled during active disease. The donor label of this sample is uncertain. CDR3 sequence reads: CASSDKGLDNEQFF. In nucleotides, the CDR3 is TGTGCCAGCAGTGACAAGGGGCTAGACAATGAGCAGTTCTTC.